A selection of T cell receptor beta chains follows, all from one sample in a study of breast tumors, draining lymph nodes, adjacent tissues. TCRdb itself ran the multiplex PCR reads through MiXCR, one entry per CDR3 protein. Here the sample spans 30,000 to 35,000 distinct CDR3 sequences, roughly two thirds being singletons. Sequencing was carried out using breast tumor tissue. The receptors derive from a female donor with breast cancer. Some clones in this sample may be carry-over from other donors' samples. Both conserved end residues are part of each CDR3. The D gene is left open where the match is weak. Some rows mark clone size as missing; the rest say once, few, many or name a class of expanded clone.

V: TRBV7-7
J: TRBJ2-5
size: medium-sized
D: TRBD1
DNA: TGTGCTAGCAGCGAGGGACAGGGCCAACAAGAGACCCAGTACTTC
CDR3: CASSEGQGQQETQYF

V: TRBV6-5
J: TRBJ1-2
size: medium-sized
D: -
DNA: TGTGCCAGCAGCGAGACCGCCGGCGGCTACACCTTC
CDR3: CASSETAGGYTF

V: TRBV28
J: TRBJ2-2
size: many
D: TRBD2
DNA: TGTGCCAGCAGTACTAGCGGGAGTGGAACCGGGGAGCTGTTTTTT
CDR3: CASSTSGSGTGELFF

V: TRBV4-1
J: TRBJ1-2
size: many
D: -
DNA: TGCGCCAGCAGCCAAGAGGGCAGGGGCGGTGATGGCTACACCTTC
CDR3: CASSQEGRGGDGYTF

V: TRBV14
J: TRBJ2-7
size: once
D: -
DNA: TGTGCCAGCAGCCATATAACGACAGGCTCGACCTACTCCGAGCAGTACTTC
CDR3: CASSHITTGSTYSEQYF

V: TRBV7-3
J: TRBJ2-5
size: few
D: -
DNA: TGTGCCAGCAGCGTTAGAGTGGGGGGAGGAGAGACCCAGTACTTC
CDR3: CASSVRVGGGETQYF

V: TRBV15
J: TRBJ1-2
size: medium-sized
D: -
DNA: TGTGCCACCAGCAGAGTAGCACAGGGTGGCTACACCTTC
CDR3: CATSRVAQGGYTF

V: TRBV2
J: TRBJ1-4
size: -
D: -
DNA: TGTGCCAGCAGCCGGGACGTAGAGGAAAAACTGTTTTTT
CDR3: CASSRDVEEKLFF

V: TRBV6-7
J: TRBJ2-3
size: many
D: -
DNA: TGTGCCAGCAGTCACTCGGAGCTTTCCTTCACAGATACGCAGTATTTT
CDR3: CASSHSELSFTDTQYF

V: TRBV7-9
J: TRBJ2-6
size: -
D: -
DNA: TGTGCCAGCACCCAATCATCTGGGGCCAACGTCCTGACTTTC
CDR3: CASTQSSGANVLTF

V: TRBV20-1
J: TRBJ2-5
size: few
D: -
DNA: TGCAGTGCGAGAAGGGAGGAGACCCAGTCCTTC
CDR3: CSARREETQSF

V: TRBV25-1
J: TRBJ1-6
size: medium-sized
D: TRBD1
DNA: TGTGCCAGCAGTGAATGGGACAGCTATTCACCCCTCCACTTT
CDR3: CASSEWDSYSPLHF

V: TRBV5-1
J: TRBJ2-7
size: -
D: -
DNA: TGCGCCAGCAGCTCCTCGGTATCGACCCCCTACGAGCAGTACTTC
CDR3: CASSSSVSTPYEQYF

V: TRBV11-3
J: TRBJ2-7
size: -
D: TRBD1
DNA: TGTGCCAGCAGCTCAAGACAGGGCAGCTCCTACGAGCAGTACTTC
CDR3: CASSSRQGSSYEQYF

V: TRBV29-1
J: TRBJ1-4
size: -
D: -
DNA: TGCAGCGTTGAGGGGTCGGCAGCGAATGAAAAACTGTTTTTT
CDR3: CSVEGSAANEKLFF

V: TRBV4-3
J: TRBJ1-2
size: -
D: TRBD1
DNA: TGCGCCAGCAGCCAAGGGGCCGGACAGGGCGGGATTGGCTACACCTTC
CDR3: CASSQGAGQGGIGYTF

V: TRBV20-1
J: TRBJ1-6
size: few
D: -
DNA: TGCAGTGCTAGGACTGGGGGGGCTAACTCCTATAATTCACCCCTCCACTTT
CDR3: CSARTGGANSYNSPLHF

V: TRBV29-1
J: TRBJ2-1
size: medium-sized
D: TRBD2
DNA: TGCAGCGCCGAGACTAGCGGGAGTAGTAATGAGCAGTTCTTC
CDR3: CSAETSGSSNEQFF

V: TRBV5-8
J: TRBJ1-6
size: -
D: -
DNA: TGTGCCAGCAGCTTGGCCCGATGGAGCTCCTATAATTCACCCCTCCACTTT
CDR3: CASSLARWSSYNSPLHF

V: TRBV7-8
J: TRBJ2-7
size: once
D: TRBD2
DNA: TGTGCCAGCGGCTTAGGAGCTAGCGGGAGTAGCAGACAGCACTTC
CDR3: CASGLGASGSSRQHF

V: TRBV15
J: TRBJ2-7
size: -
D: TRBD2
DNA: TGTGCCACCAGCAGAATGGGGACTAGCGGGAGGGCCTACGAGCAGTACTTC
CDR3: CATSRMGTSGRAYEQYF

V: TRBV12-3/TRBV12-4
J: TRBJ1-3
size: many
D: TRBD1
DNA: TGTGCCAGCAGGCTACAGGGGATGGGAGCTGGAAACACCATATATTTT
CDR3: CASRLQGMGAGNTIYF

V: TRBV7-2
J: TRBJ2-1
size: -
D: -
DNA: TGTGCCAGCAGCTTAGACGGGGGGCCCTACAATGAGCAGTTCTTC
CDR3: CASSLDGGPYNEQFF

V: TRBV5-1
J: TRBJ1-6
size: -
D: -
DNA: TGCGCCAGCAGCTTTCAAGGTTCACCCCTCCACTTT
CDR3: CASSFQGSPLHF

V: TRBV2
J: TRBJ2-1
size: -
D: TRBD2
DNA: TGTGCCAGCAGTGAGGTCCGGCTAGCGGTATACAATGAGCAGTTCTTC
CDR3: CASSEVRLAVYNEQFF

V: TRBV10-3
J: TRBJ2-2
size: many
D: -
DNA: TGTGCCATCGCTTCTACCGGGGAGCTGTTTTTT
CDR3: CAIASTGELFF

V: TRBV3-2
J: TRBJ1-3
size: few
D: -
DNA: TGTGCCAGCAGCCAGGGACAGGGGGGAAACACCATATATTTT
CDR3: CASSQGQGGNTIYF

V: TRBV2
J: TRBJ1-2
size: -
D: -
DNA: TGTGCCGGCAGTGACGTAGGGCTCCTAGCTAACTATGGCTACACCTTC
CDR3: CAGSDVGLLANYGYTF

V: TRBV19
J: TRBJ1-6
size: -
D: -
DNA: TGTGCCAGTAGTGAGACAGGACTGAGGTATAATTCACCCCTCCACTTT
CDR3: CASSETGLRYNSPLHF

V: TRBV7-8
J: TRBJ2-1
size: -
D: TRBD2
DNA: TGTGCCAGCAGCTTAGCGGGACTAGCCTATGGGGAGCAGCTCTTC
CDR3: CASSLAGLAYGEQLF

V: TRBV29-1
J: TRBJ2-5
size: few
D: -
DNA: TGCAGCGTTAGGGGGGGGGAAGAGACCCAGTACTTC
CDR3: CSVRGGEETQYF

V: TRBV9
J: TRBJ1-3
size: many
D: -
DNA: TGTGCCAGCAGCGTAGGCGGCACCCGTCGCTCTGGAAACACCATATATTTT
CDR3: CASSVGGTRRSGNTIYF

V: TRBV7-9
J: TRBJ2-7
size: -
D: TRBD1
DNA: TGTGCCAGCAGCTTAGAGGTTGGGGGACAGGGGGCGCGGGAGCAGTACTTC
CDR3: CASSLEVGGQGAREQYF

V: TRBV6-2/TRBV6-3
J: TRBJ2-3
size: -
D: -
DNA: TGTGCCAGCAGGACGCTAGCTTCTGGCACAGATACGCAGTATTTT
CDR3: CASRTLASGTDTQYF

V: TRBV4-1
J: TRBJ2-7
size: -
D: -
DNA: TGCGCCAGCAGCCAAGCTCCGGAACGGATGACTCAGTACTTC
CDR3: CASSQAPERMTQYF

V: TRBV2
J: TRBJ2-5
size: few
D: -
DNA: TGTGCCAGCAGAGAACAAGAGACCCAGTACTTC
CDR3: CASREQETQYF

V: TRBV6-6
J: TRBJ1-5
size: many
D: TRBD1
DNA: TGTGCCAGCAGAACAGGGGGGCGGGATCAGCCCCAGCATTTT
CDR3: CASRTGGRDQPQHF

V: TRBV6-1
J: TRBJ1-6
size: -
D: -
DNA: TGTGCCAGCAGTTACGGGCCAGGTGATAATTCACCCCTCCACTTT
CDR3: CASSYGPGDNSPLHF

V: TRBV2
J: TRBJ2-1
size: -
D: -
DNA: TGTGCCAGCAGTGAACGTTTGGCCGTACGGTTCTTC
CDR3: CASSERLAVRFF

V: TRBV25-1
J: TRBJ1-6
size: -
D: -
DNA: TGTGCCAGCAGTGAATGGAGTCGTTCACCCCTCCACTTT
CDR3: CASSEWSRSPLHF

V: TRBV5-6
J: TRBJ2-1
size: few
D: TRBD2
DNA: TGTGCCAGCAGCTCACCTGGTAGCGGGGTTTCCAATGAGCAGTTCTTC
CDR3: CASSSPGSGVSNEQFF

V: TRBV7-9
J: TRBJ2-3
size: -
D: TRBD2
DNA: TGTGCCAGCAGCTCCAGCGGGAGACCCACAGATACGCAGTATTTT
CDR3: CASSSSGRPTDTQYF

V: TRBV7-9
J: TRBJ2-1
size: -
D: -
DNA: TGTGCCAGCAGCTTCGACGCTAACAATGAGCAGTTCTTC
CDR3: CASSFDANNEQFF

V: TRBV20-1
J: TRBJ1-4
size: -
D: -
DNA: TGCAGTGCTTTTAATGAAAAACTGTTTTTT
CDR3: CSAFNEKLFF

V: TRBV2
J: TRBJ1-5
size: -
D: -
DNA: TGTGCCAGCAGGGGCCTAAATAGCAATCAGCCCCAGCATTTC
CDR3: CASRGLNSNQPQHF